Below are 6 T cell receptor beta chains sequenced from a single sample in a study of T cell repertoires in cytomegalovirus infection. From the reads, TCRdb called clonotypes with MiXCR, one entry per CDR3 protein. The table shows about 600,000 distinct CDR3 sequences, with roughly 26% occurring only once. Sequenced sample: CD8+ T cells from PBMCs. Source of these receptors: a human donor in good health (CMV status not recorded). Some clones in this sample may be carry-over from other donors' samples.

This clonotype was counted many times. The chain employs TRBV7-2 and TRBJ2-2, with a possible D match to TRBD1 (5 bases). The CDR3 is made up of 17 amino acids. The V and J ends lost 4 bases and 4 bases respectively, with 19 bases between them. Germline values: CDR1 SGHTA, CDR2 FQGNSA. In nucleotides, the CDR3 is TGTGCCAGCAGCTCCCAGGGTTGGTTAGTCGGCACCGGGGAGCTGTTTTTT. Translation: CASSSQGWLVGTGELFF.

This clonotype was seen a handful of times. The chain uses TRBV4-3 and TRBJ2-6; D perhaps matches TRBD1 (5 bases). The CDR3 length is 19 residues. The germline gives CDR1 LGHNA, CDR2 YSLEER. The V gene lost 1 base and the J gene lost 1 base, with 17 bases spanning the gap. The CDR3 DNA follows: TGCGCCAGCAGCCAAGGGTGGAGTCCCCCAGGGTCTGGGGCCAACGTCCTGACTTTC. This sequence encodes CASSQGWSPPGSGANVLTF.

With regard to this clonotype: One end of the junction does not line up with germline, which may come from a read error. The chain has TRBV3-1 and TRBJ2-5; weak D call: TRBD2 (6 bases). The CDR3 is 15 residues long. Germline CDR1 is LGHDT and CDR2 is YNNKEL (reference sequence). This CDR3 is CASSPSPGDQEAQYF. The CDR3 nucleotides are TGTGCCAGCAGCCCGTCTCCGGGGGATCAAGAGGCCCAGTACTTC.

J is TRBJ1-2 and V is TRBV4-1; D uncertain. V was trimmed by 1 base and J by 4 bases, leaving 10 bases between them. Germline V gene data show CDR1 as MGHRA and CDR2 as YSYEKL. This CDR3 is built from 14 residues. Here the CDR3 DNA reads TGCGCCAGCAGCCAAGTTACTTCCATCTATGGCTACACCTTC. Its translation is CASSQVTSIYGYTF.

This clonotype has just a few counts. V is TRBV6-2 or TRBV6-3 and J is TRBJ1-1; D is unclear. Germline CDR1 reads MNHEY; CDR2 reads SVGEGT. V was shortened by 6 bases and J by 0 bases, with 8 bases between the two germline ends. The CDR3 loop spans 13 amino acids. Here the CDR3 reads CASRIILNTEAFF. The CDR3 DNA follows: TGTGCCAGCAGAATCATCCTGAACACTGAAGCTTTCTTT.

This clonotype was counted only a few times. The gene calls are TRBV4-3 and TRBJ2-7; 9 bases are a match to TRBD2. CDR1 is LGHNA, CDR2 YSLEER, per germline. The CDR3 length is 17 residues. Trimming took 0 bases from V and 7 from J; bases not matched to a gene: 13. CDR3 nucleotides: TGCGCCAGCAGCCAAGATCGGCTAGCGGGGCCTCAGGGAGAGCAGTACTTC. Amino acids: CASSQDRLAGPQGEQYF.